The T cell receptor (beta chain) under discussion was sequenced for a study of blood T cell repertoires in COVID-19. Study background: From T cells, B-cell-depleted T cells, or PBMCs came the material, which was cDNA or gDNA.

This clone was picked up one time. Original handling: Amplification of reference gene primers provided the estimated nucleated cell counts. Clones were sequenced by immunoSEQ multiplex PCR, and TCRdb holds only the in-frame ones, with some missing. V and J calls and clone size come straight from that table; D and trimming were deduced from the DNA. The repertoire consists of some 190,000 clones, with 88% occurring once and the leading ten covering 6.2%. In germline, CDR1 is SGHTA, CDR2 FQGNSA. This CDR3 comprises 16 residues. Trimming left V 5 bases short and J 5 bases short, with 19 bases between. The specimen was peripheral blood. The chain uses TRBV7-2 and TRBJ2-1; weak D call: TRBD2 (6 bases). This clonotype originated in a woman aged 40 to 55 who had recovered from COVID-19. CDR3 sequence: CASSPRATSWDNEQFF. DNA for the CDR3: TGTGCCAGCAGCCCAAGAGCGACTAGTTGGGACAATGAGCAGTTCTTC.